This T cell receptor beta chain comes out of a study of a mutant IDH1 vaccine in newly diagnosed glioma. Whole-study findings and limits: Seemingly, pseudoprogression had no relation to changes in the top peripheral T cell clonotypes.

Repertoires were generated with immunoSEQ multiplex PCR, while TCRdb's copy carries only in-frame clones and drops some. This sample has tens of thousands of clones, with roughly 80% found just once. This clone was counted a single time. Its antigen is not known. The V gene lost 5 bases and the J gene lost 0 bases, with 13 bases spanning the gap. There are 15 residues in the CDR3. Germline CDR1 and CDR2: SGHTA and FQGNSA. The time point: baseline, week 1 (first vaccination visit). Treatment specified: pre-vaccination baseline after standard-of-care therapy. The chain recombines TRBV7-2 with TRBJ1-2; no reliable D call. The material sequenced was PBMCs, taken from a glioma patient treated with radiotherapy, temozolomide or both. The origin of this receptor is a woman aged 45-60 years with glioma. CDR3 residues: CASSPRVDTNYGYTF. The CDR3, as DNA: TGTGCCAGCAGCCCGCGGGTCGATACTAACTATGGCTACACCTTC.